These 24 T cell receptor beta chains were sequenced from one sample in a study of blood T cell repertoires in COVID-19. TCRdb keeps only in-frame clones here, not all; method: immunoSEQ multiplex PCR. The sample yields 95,000 to 150,000 clones, just over 85% seen once. The sample comprised peripheral blood. The receptors shown here come from a man aged 35 to 55 with acute or convalescent COVID-19.

This clone is a singleton in its sample. The chain couples TRBV9 to TRBJ2-1; D is unresolved. Trimming took off 5 bases at V and 6 bases at J, with 12 bases between the two ends. The CDR3 is 13 residues long. The germline V gene encodes CDR1 SGDLS and CDR2 YYNGEE. CDR3 region: CASSVDTSNEQFF. DNA of the CDR3: TGTGCCAGCAGTGTCGACACGTCCAATGAGCAGTTCTTC.

This chain links TRBV4-1 with TRBJ2-7; unclear D gene. CDR3 size: 15 residues. Germline loops: CDR1 MGHRA, CDR2 YSYEKL. Trimming removed 4 bases at V and 2 bases at J, with 15 bases between. The CDR3 region is CASSRESEAAYEQYF. The CDR3 bases are TGCGCCAGCAGCCGAGAATCAGAGGCCGCCTACGAGCAGTACTTC.

This clone was seen only a few times. V is TRBV20-1 and J is TRBJ1-1; a weak D match, TRBD1 (6 bases). Trimming took 3 bases from V and 1 from J, leaving 15 bases between them. CDR1 DFQATT and CDR2 SNEGSKA come from the germline V gene (reference sequence). The CDR3 totals 15 residues. CDR3 sequence reads: CSASVAGAANTEAFF. Here the CDR3 DNA reads TGCAGTGCTAGTGTCGCAGGGGCCGCGAACACTGAAGCTTTCTTT.

The V gene is TRBV11-3, the J gene TRBJ2-1, with 16 bases that match TRBD2. In germline, CDR1 is SGHNT, CDR2 YENEEA. V dropped 4 bases and J dropped 9; count of bases not matched to a gene: 9. This CDR3 contains 17 residues. The CDR3 here is CASSSGTSGRALGEQFF. CDR3 bases: TGTGCCAGCAGCTCCGGGACTAGCGGGAGGGCCCTCGGTGAGCAGTTCTTC.

CDR3 DNA sequence: TGTGCCAGCAGCCCCCGGCTACAGGGCGACTCCTCTGGAAACACCATATATTTT. This translates into CASSPRLQGDSSGNTIYF. The genes are TRBV9 and TRBJ1-3; D is possibly TRBD1 (6 bases). Germline V lookup: CDR1 SGDLS, CDR2 YYNGEE. CDR3 length equals 18 residues. Deletions cut 4 bases from V and 0 bases from J, with 20 bases between. The variable domain in full, with the rest retrieved from reference TRBV9 and TRBJ1-3, is DSGVTQTPKHLITATGQRVTLRCSPRSGDLSVYWYQQSLDQGLQFLIQYYNGEERAKGNILERFSAQQFPDLHSELNLSSLELGDSALYFCASSPRLQGDSSGNTIYFGEGSWLTVV.

V gene TRBV9 combines with J gene TRBJ1-5, with 9 bases identical to TRBD1. CDR1 SGDLS and CDR2 YYNGEE come from the germline V gene. This CDR3 is built from 15 residues. Trimming took 0 bases from V and 5 from J; bases not matched to a gene: 3. DNA of the CDR3: TGTGCCAGCAGCGTAGGGGGACAGGGCTATCAGCCCCAGCATTTT. Its protein product is CASSVGGQGYQPQHF. The full variable domain, rest sourced from reference TRBV9 and TRBJ1-5, is DSGVTQTPKHLITATGQRVTLRCSPRSGDLSVYWYQQSLDQGLQFLIQYYNGEERAKGNILERFSAQQFPDLHSELNLSSLELGDSALYFCASSVGGQGYQPQHFGDGTRLSIL.

This rearrangement joins TRBV6-2 or TRBV6-3 to TRBJ2-1, with TRBD1 matching over 7 bases. The ends lost 6 bases at V and 4 bases at J; junction bases unmatched: 9. The CDR3 is 15 amino acids. Germline CDR1 is MNHEY and CDR2 is SVGEGT. The CDR3 coding sequence is TGTGCCAGCAGCGGTCCGGACAGGCCTTACAATGAGCAGTTCTTC. Its protein is CASSGPDRPYNEQFF.

The chain carries TRBV5-1 and TRBJ1-2, with 10 bases identical to TRBD1. Germline CDR1 and CDR2: SGHRS and YFSETQ. The CDR3 spans 15 residues. The V segment lost 0 bases and the J segment 3 bases; nucleotides outside the gene matches: 2. This CDR3 is CASSLGQGADYGYTF. CDR3 coding DNA: TGCGCCAGCAGCTTGGGACAGGGGGCGGACTATGGCTACACCTTC.

The chain combines TRBV15 with TRBJ1-4; tentative D call: TRBD1 (6 bases). Deletions cut 3 bases from V and 7 bases from J, with 9 bases between. The CDR3 has 13 amino acids. Looked up from germline, CDR1 is LNHNV and CDR2 is YYDKDF (reference sequence). The CDR3 nucleotides are TGTGCCACCAGCAGCTACAGGGCTGAAAAACTGTTTTTT. It is translated as CATSSYRAEKLFF.

The genes are TRBV6-2 or TRBV6-3 and TRBJ2-3; 9 positions agree with TRBD2. Germline loops: CDR1 MNHEY, CDR2 SVGEGT. Losses at the gene ends were 5 bases for V and 11 bases for J; bases not matched to a gene: 5. CDR3 size: 12 residues. The CDR3 nucleotides are TGTGCCAGCAGTCTTAGCGGGAGTCTGCAGTATTTT. The encoded protein is CASSLSGSLQYF.

V gene TRBV7-2 combines with J gene TRBJ2-3, with 10 positions matching TRBD2. In germline, CDR1 is SGHTA, CDR2 FQGNSA. Losses at the gene ends were 2 bases for V and 0 bases for J; bases not matched to a gene: 2. The CDR3 contains 16 residues. Here the CDR3 DNA reads TGTGCCAGCAGCTTACTAGCGGGGGCCAGCACAGATACGCAGTATTTT. Translation gives CASSLLAGASTDTQYF. The variable domain in full, completed from reference TRBV7-2 and TRBJ2-3, reads GAGVSQSPSNKVTEKGKDVELRCDPISGHTALYWYRQSLGQGLEFLIYFQGNSAPDKSGLPSDRFSAERTGGSVSTLTIQRTQQEDSAVYLCASSLLAGASTDTQYFGPGTRLTVL.

V usage is TRBV6-1 and J usage is TRBJ2-7; 9 bases agree with TRBD1. The V gene's germline CDR1 is MNHNS and CDR2 SASEGT. Trimming cost V 6 bases and J 2 bases; bases outside gene matches: 5. The CDR3 has 14 amino acids. In nucleotides, the CDR3 is TGTGCCAGCAGGACGGACAGGGGAGCCTACGAGCAGTACTTC. This codes for CASRTDRGAYEQYF.

The rearrangement links TRBV7-2 to TRBJ2-2; D may be TRBD1 (5 bases). The V end lost 1 base, the J end lost 5 bases, and 11 bases lay between the germline ends. This CDR3 has 15 amino acids. CDR1 is SGHTA and CDR2 is FQGNSA in the germline V gene. CDR3 loop: CASSLEGAGTGELFF. The DNA of the CDR3 is TGTGCCAGCAGCTTAGAAGGGGCAGGAACCGGGGAGCTGTTTTTT. The variable domain in full, completed from reference TRBV7-2 and TRBJ2-2, reads GAGVSQSPSNKVTEKGKDVELRCDPISGHTALYWYRQSLGQGLEFLIYFQGNSAPDKSGLPSDRFSAERTGGSVSTLTIQRTQQEDSAVYLCASSLEGAGTGELFFGEGSRLTVL.

The chain links TRBV3-1 (or the pseudogene TRBV3-2) to TRBJ1-2, with D possibly being TRBD1 (5 bases). The ends were cut back, 10 bases at V and 3 bases at J, with 12 bases in the middle. Germline lookup yields CDR1 LGHDT and CDR2 YNNKEL (reference sequence). The CDR3 runs to 12 residues. The CDR3, as DNA: TGTGCCACTAACGGGGGGGACTATGGCTACACCTTC. As protein: CATNGGDYGYTF.

This sequence joins TRBV3-1 (or the pseudogene TRBV3-2) and TRBJ1-6; TRBD1 matches at 9 bases. The V gene end was trimmed by 3 bases and the J gene end by 9 bases; junction bases not matched to a gene: 3. This CDR3 spans 14 amino acids. Germline CDR1 is LGHDT and CDR2 is YNNKEL (reference sequence). The DNA of the CDR3 is TGTGCCAGCAGCCAGGGACAGGGAGGTTCACCCCTCCACTTT. It codes for CASSQGQGGSPLHF.

This clone was seen once. The rearrangement links TRBV11-2 to TRBJ2-3, with 13 bases matching TRBD2. CDR1 and CDR2 from the germline V gene are SGHAT and FQNNGV. Trimming took 5 bases from V and 2 from J; bases not matched to a gene: 10. The CDR3 is 18 residues long. CDR3 sequence reads: CASSHRTSGGRLTDTQYF. In DNA form, the CDR3 reads TGTGCCAGCAGCCACCGGACTAGCGGGGGCCGTCTCACAGATACGCAGTATTTT.

The chain is built from TRBV19 and TRBJ1-1; 11 bases align to TRBD1. The CDR3 totals 14 residues. From germline, CDR1 is LNHDA and CDR2 SQIVND (reference sequence). In DNA form, the CDR3 reads TGTGCTTCGAGAGGACAGGGGGCGAACACTGAAGCTTTCTTT. Its translation: CASRGQGANTEAFF.

The chain couples TRBV6-2 or TRBV6-3 to TRBJ1-5; D gene unclear. CDR3 length: 16 residues. V was clipped by 2 bases and J by 0 bases, with 11 bases between them. Germline V gene data show CDR1 as MNHEY and CDR2 as SVGEGT. CDR3 DNA sequence: TGTGCCAGCAGTTACGGATCGGCTAGTAGCAATCAGCCCCAGCATTTT. Translating gives CASSYGSASSNQPQHF.

The J gene is TRBJ1-4, the V gene TRBV3-1 (or the pseudogene TRBV3-2), with D possibly TRBD1 on 5 matching bases. Trimming pared 5 bases from V and 7 bases from J, leaving 17 bases between. The CDR3 runs to 15 residues. Germline V gene data show CDR1 as LGHDT and CDR2 as YNNKEL (reference sequence). CDR3 amino acids: CASSRRGVQGEKLFF. The CDR3 coding sequence is TGTGCCAGCAGCAGGCGGGGCGTTCAAGGTGAAAAACTGTTTTTT.

A few counts support this clone. V usage is TRBV7-9 and J usage is TRBJ1-5; 10 bases are shared with TRBD1. Trimming took 5 bases from V and 6 from J; bases not matched to a gene: 7. The CDR3 sequence is 15 residues long. The germline V gene encodes CDR1 SEHNR and CDR2 FQNEAQ (reference sequence). The CDR3 bases are TGTGCCAGCAGCCGAGGGACAGGGGCCGGTCAGCCCCAGCATTTT. Translation: CASSRGTGAGQPQHF.

This clone was observed many times. V is TRBV3-1 (or the pseudogene TRBV3-2) and J is TRBJ1-2; D unclear. Germline-derived CDR1 and CDR2 are LGHDT and YNNKEL (reference sequence). Trimming shortened V by 3 bases and J by 7 bases, and 15 bases separated the two germline ends. The CDR3 is 14 amino acids. The CDR3 reads CASSHAGVGFGYTF. The CDR3 coding sequence is TGTGCCAGCAGCCACGCGGGCGTCGGATTTGGCTACACCTTC.

A few counts support this clone. The chain is built from TRBV11-3 and TRBJ2-2, with D unclear. Per the germline V gene, CDR1 is SGHNT and CDR2 is YENEEA. The ends were cut back, 5 bases at V and 4 bases at J, with 8 bases in the middle. The CDR3 length is 13 residues. Here the CDR3 DNA reads TGTGCCAGCAGCGCCTCTAGCACCGGGGAGCTGTTTTTT. Translation gives CASSASSTGELFF.

The DNA of the CDR3 is TGTGCCAGCAGTACAGGGGGCGATGGCTACACCTTC. Its translation is CASSTGGDGYTF. The chain is built from TRBV6-2 or TRBV6-3 and TRBJ1-2; 9 bases fit TRBD1. The CDR3 is made up of 12 amino acids. Losses at the gene ends were 5 bases for V and 6 bases for J; bases not matched to a gene: 1. The V gene's germline CDR1 is MNHEY and CDR2 SVGEGT.

The V gene is TRBV27, the J gene TRBJ1-6; TRBD1 aligns across 7 bases. Germline lookup yields CDR1 MNHEY and CDR2 SMNVEV (reference sequence). The CDR3 contains 16 residues. V shed 6 bases and J 7 bases; nucleotides not matched to a gene: 12. As DNA, the CDR3 is TGTGCCAGCAGAGAAACCGGGACAGCCAGAAATTCACCCCTCCACTTT. Translated, it gives CASRETGTARNSPLHF.